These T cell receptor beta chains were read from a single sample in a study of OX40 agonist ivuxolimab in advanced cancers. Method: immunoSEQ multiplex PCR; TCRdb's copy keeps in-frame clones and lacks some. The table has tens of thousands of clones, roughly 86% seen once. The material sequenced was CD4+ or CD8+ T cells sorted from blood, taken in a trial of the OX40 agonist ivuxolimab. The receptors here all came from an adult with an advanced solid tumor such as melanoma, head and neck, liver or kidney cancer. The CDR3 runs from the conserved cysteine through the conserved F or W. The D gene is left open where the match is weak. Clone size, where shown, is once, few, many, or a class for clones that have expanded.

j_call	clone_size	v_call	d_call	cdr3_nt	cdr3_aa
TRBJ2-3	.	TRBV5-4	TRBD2	TGTGCCAGCAGCTTTACGACTAGCGGGAGAAGCGCAGATACGCAGTATTTT	CASSFTTSGRSADTQYF
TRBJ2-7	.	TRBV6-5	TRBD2	TGTGCCAGCAGCAGACTAGCGGGGGTGACCTACGAGCAGTACTTC	CASSRLAGVTYEQYF
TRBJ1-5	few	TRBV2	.	TGTGCCAGCAGTGATACAGTAAATCAGCCCCAGCATTTT	CASSDTVNQPQHF
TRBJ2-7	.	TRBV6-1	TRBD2	TGTGCCAGCCGGGAAACTAGCGGGATCGAGCAGTACTTC	CASRETSGIEQYF
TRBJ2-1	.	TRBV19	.	TGTGCCAGTAGTCTCTCTCCCCCGGGATCGTCCTACAATGAGCAGTTCTTC	CASSLSPPGSSYNEQFF
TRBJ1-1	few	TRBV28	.	TGTGCCAGTGGGACTTTGAACACTGAAGCTTTCTTT	CASGTLNTEAFF
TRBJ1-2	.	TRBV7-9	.	TGTGCCAGCAGCCTCGACAGATGGGACTACACCTTC	CASSLDRWDYTF
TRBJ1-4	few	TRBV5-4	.	TGTGCCAGCAGTCTGAAGGGGGAAGGAGGAAAACTGTTTTTT	CASSLKGEGGKLFF
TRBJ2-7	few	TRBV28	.	TGTGCCAGCAGCTCCCGGACGGGCAGCTACGAGCAGTACTTC	CASSSRTGSYEQYF
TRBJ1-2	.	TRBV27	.	TGTGCCAGCAGTTTATCCCGGGACACTGTCTATGGCTACACCTTC	CASSLSRDTVYGYTF
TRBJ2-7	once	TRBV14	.	TGTGCCAGCAGCCTAGCCTACGAGCAGTACTTC	CASSLAYEQYF
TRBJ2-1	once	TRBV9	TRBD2	TGTGCCAGCTCCCCCCGATCGGGACTAGTGTACAATGAGCAGTTCTTC	CASSPRSGLVYNEQFF
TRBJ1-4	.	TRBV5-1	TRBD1	TGCGCCAGCAGCCTTACTTTCGGGACAGATGAAAAACTGTTTTTT	CASSLTFGTDEKLFF
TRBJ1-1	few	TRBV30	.	TGTGCCAGAAAAGGGGGGAACACTGAAGCTTTCTTT	CARKGGNTEAFF
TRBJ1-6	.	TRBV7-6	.	TGTGCCAGCAGCCTTACCGGGACCGGGATATATAATTCACCCCTCCACTTT	CASSLTGTGIYNSPLHF
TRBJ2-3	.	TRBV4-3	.	TGCGCCAGCAGCCAAGAGGGGACCCGTAGCACAGATACGCAGTATTTT	CASSQEGTRSTDTQYF
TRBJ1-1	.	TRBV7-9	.	TGTGCCAGCAGCAAGAACACTGAAGCTTTCTTT	CASSKNTEAFF
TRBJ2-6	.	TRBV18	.	TGTGCCAGCTCACCTTTAGTCGTAGGGGCGGCAGGGTCTGGGGCCAACGTCCTGACTTTC	CASSPLVVGAAGSGANVLTF